This T cell receptor (beta chain) is drawn from a study of long-term antiretroviral therapy in people with HIV. The wider study: By about a decade, the earliest samples predate the 2015 immediate-ART recommendation. Notes on the study in general: Clones that expanded before ART (that is, prior to treatment) dominated the repertoire at all time points. Subsequent to ART, diversity was augmented yet persisted below that of transplant donor controls. HIV repertoire CDR3 lengths ranged less widely than those of controls.

On this clone itself: Its target is not known.

Investigators performed immunoSEQ version v3.0 at survey level. Generated by immunoSEQ multiplex PCR, the TCRdb table keeps only in-frame clones and is missing some. The table has approximately 20,000 clones, about 82% seen once; the top ten hold 9% to 15%. Germline V gene data show CDR1 as SGHAT and CDR2 as FQNNGV. CDR3 length: 15 amino acids. The V end lost 5 bases, the J end lost 2 bases, and 16 bases lay between the germline ends. The chain carries TRBV11-2 and TRBJ2-7; D not certain. The input for sequencing was unsorted PBMCs, taken 1.6 years after starting antiretroviral therapy. The receptor comes from a middle-aged man with HIV. The CDR3 loop reads CASSLSPLGTYEQYF. For the CDR3, the DNA is TGTGCCAGCAGCCTCTCTCCCTTGGGGACCTACGAGCAGTACTTC.